This TCR beta chain was sequenced in a study of blood T cells in healthy people across ages. Study results and caveats: Because donor CMV status was unknown, expanded clonotype changes were possibly confounded.

Then a second PCR, running about 6 to 12 cycles, was carried out with a sample-barcoded 5' primer and a J-beta primer mix. Sequencing yielded, for each sample, at least 3 million paired-end reads carrying CDR3. TCRdb re-derived calls from the 5' RACE reads in MiXCR, one entry per CDR3 protein. Found here are about 810,000 distinct CDR3 sequences, roughly 35% of them singletons; the top ten hold about an eighth. RNA extraction gave at least 5.5 micrograms of total RNA per sample. As for this clonotype: Its specificity is unknown.

The sequence was collected from a man between 18 and 35 years old in good health. The sample was blood.

CDR3 bases: TGTGCCAGCAGTTCCTTCATGAACACTGAAGCTTTCTTT. The encoded protein is CASSSFMNTEAFF. The chain recombines TRBV12-3 or TRBV12-4 with TRBJ1-1; D gene ambiguous. The CDR3 extends over 13 amino acids. V lost 4 bases and J lost 0, with 6 bases in between.